This T cell receptor (beta chain) emerged from a study of T cell responses to AZD1222 COVID-19 vaccine. Assay: immunoSEQ multiplex PCR; the TCRdb copy retains only in-frame clones and omits some. The sample holds roughly 150,000 clones, less than 95% seen once. The study's findings and limits: Within unmutated variant regions lay the reported targets of nearly half of spike-specific TCRs.

In its sample, this clone was seen once. Its specificity is unknown. The ends lost 3 bases at V and 4 bases at J; junction bases unmatched: 7. Germline-derived CDR1 and CDR2 are MDHEN and SYDVKM. The CDR3 length is 16 residues. This chain connects TRBV28 to TRBJ1-5, with 9 positions matching TRBD1. The clonotype originates from an adult who received the AZD1222 COVID-19 vaccine. The material sequenced was peripheral blood, taken 28 days after the second AZD1222 dose. The CDR3 region is CASSFSLGQGNQPQHF. CDR3 sequence (DNA): TGTGCCAGCAGTTTTTCCCTAGGACAGGGGAATCAGCCCCAGCATTTT.